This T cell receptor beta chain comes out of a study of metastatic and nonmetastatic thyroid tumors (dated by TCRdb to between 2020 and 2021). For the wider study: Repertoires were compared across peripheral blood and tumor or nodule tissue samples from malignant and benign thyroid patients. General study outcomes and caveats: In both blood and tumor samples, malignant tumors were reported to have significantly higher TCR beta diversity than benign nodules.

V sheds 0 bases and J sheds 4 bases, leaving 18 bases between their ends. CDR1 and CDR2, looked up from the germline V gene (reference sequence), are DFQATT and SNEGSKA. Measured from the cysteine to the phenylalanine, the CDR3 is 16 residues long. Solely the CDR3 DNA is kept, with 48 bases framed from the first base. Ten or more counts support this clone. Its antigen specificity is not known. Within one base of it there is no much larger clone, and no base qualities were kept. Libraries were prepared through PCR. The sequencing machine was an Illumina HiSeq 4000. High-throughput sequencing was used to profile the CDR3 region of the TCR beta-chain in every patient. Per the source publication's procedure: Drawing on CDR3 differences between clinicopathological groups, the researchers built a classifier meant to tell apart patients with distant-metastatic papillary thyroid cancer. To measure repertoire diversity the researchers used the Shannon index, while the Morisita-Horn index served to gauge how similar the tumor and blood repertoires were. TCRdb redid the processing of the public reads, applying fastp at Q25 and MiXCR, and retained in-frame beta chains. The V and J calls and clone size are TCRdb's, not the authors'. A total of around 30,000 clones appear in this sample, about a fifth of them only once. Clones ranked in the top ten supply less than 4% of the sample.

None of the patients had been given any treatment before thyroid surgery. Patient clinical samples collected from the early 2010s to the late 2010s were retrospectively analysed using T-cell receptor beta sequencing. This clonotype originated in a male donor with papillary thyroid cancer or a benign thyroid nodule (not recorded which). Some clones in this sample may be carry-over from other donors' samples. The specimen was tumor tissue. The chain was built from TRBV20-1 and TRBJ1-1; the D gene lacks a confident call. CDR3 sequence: CSARDQGRGRLTEAFF. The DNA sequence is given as TGCAGTGCTAGAGATCAAGGGCGAGGGAGGCTCACTGAAGCTTTCTTT.